A selection of T cell receptor beta chains follows, all from one sample in a study of OX40 agonist ivuxolimab in advanced cancers. Profiled with immunoSEQ multiplex PCR; TCRdb holds only in-frame clones, not every one. The sample includes roughly 20,000 clones, 65% to 75% of them seen just once. This specimen was CD4+ or CD8+ T cells sorted from blood, taken in a trial of the OX40 agonist ivuxolimab. Receptor source: an adult with an advanced solid tumor such as melanoma, head and neck, liver or kidney cancer. The CDR3 runs from the conserved cysteine through the conserved F or W. The order of the fields is D gene, J gene, clone size, V gene, CDR3 protein, CDR3 DNA. D genes are given only for firm matches. The listing skips clone size in some rows; elsewhere it reads once, few, many or a size class.

TRBD1 TRBJ1-1 NA TRBV5-5 CASSKATGDFLNTEAFF TGTGCCAGCAGCAAAGCGACAGGGGACTTTCTGAACACTGAAGCTTTCTTT
NA TRBJ2-1 NA TRBV7-2 CASSLNRDYEQFF TGTGCCAGCAGCTTGAACAGGGACTATGAGCAGTTCTTC
NA TRBJ1-3 few TRBV2 CASSGGFSGNTIYF TGTGCCAGCAGTGGCGGCTTCTCTGGAAACACCATATATTTT
NA TRBJ1-1 NA TRBV7-9 CASSHPGSNTEAFF TGTGCCAGCAGCCACCCTGGCAGCAACACTGAAGCTTTCTTT
NA TRBJ2-2 NA TRBV19 CASSIGSGSNTGELFF TGTGCCAGTAGTATAGGGTCAGGGTCGAACACCGGGGAGCTGTTTTTT
TRBD2 TRBJ2-1 few TRBV28 CASSRLARNNEQFF TGTGCCAGCAGTCGACTAGCACGCAACAATGAGCAGTTCTTC
NA TRBJ2-3 NA TRBV11-2 CASSLGTIPGTDTQYF TGTGCCAGCAGCTTAGGGACAATTCCGGGCACAGATACGCAGTATTTT
NA TRBJ2-7 NA TRBV6-1 CASSEEGPYEQYF TGTGCCAGCAGTGAGGAGGGGCCCTACGAGCAGTACTTC
TRBD1 TRBJ1-1 NA TRBV28 CASSHRGQVEAFF TGTGCCAGCAGTCACAGGGGGCAGGTTGAAGCTTTCTTT
NA TRBJ1-1 NA TRBV5-6 CASSPQGANTEAFF TGTGCCAGCAGCCCCCAGGGTGCCAACACTGAAGCTTTCTTT
NA TRBJ2-7 few TRBV28 CASSLTGNVYEQYF TGTGCCAGCAGTTTAACAGGGAACGTATACGAGCAGTACTTC
TRBD1 TRBJ2-7 NA TRBV7-9 CASSFSRDSHEQYF TGTGCCAGCAGCTTTTCCAGGGACAGCCACGAGCAGTACTTC
TRBD2 TRBJ2-1 once TRBV28 CASSFRTVNLAGGPHNEQFF TGTGCCAGCAGTTTTCGGACCGTGAATCTAGCGGGAGGGCCCCACAATGAGCAGTTCTTC
NA TRBJ1-2 NA TRBV5-1 CASSLVADSNYGYTF TGCGCCAGCAGCTTGGTGGCAGACTCAAACTATGGCTACACCTTC
TRBD1 TRBJ1-2 NA TRBV5-6 CASSLPELTGGRGGYTF TGTGCCAGCAGCTTGCCGGAGTTGACAGGGGGCCGGGGTGGCTACACCTTC
NA TRBJ1-2 NA TRBV9 CASSLGSNYGYTF TGTGCCAGCAGCCTCGGTTCTAACTATGGCTACACCTTC
NA TRBJ2-7 NA TRBV7-2 CASSDNTYEQYF TGTGCCAGCAGCGATAATACCTACGAGCAGTACTTC
NA TRBJ2-3 NA TRBV5-1 CASSLAGYGADTQYF TGCGCCAGCAGCTTGGCAGGGTATGGGGCAGATACGCAGTATTTT
NA TRBJ1-1 NA TRBV28 CASSIPRGPEAFF TGTGCCAGCAGTATCCCCAGGGGCCCTGAAGCTTTCTTT
NA TRBJ1-1 NA TRBV7-9 CASSPGGAEAFF TGTGCCAGCAGTCCGGGAGGGGCTGAAGCTTTCTTT
TRBD2 TRBJ2-7 NA TRBV5-1 CASSLERTSLDEQYF TGCGCCAGCAGCTTAGAGCGGACTAGCTTGGACGAGCAGTACTTC
NA TRBJ2-7 NA TRBV10-2 CASGLLYEQYF TGCGCCAGCGGTCTACTATACGAGCAGTACTTC
NA TRBJ2-5 NA TRBV6-5 CASSIPGQETQYF TGTGCCAGCAGTATTCCAGGCCAAGAGACCCAGTACTTC
TRBD1 TRBJ2-7 few TRBV28 CASSWTGNYEQYF TGTGCCAGCAGTTGGACAGGGAACTACGAGCAGTACTTC
NA TRBJ2-3 NA TRBV6-5 CASSLGLDTTQYF TGTGCCAGCAGTCTGGGGCTAGACACTACGCAGTATTTT
NA TRBJ2-2 NA TRBV19 CASSIVRGAPGELFF TGTGCCAGTAGTATAGTTAGGGGGGCGCCCGGGGAGCTGTTTTTT
TRBD1 TRBJ1-3 NA TRBV7-9 CASSLGQGFSGNTIYF TGTGCCAGCAGCTTGGGACAGGGATTCTCTGGAAACACCATATATTTT
NA TRBJ2-3 NA TRBV19 CASKPSTDTQYF TGTGCCAGTAAACCTAGCACAGATACGCAGTATTTT
TRBD1 TRBJ2-4 NA TRBV2 CASSEAGQWKNIQYF TGTGCCAGCAGTGAAGCGGGACAGTGGAAAAACATTCAGTACTTC
NA TRBJ2-2 NA TRBV11-1 CASSIGQQHTGELFF TGTGCCAGCAGCATAGGACAGCAACACACCGGGGAGCTGTTTTTT
NA TRBJ1-1 NA TRBV27 CASSLYPGTEAFF TGTGCCAGCAGTTTATATCCGGGCACTGAAGCTTTCTTT
NA TRBJ2-7 NA TRBV2 CASSIYEQYF TGTGCCAGCAGTATTTACGAGCAGTACTTC
NA TRBJ1-1 NA TRBV5-4 CASSFGHGQDTEAFF TGTGCCAGCAGCTTCGGACATGGTCAAGACACTGAAGCTTTCTTT
NA TRBJ2-3 few TRBV2 CASSDRVVADTQYF TGTGCCAGCAGTGACAGGGTAGTAGCAGATACGCAGTATTTT
NA TRBJ2-2 NA TRBV5-4 CASSLEGATGELFF TGTGCCAGCAGCTTGGAGGGAGCCACCGGGGAGCTGTTTTTT
TRBD2 TRBJ2-1 NA TRBV7-3 CASSLGVAGGSEQFF TGTGCCAGCAGCTTAGGGGTAGCGGGAGGGAGTGAGCAGTTCTTC
NA TRBJ1-2 once TRBV27 CASSPAAQGNYGYTF TGTGCCAGCAGCCCCGCCGCCCAGGGTAACTATGGCTACACCTTC
NA TRBJ1-3 NA TRBV30 CAWSRGNSGNTIYF TGTGCCTGGAGTCGGGGGAACTCTGGAAACACCATATATTTT
NA TRBJ1-1 NA TRBV9 CASSVEGQNTEAFF TGTGCCAGCAGCGTAGAGGGACAGAACACTGAAGCTTTCTTT
NA TRBJ1-2 medium-sized TRBV2 CASSDYGYGYTF TGTGCCAGCAGTGATTACGGCTATGGCTACACCTTC
NA TRBJ2-7 few TRBV7-9 CASSATEGLYEQYF TGTGCCAGCAGCGCTACAGAGGGACTTTACGAGCAGTACTTC